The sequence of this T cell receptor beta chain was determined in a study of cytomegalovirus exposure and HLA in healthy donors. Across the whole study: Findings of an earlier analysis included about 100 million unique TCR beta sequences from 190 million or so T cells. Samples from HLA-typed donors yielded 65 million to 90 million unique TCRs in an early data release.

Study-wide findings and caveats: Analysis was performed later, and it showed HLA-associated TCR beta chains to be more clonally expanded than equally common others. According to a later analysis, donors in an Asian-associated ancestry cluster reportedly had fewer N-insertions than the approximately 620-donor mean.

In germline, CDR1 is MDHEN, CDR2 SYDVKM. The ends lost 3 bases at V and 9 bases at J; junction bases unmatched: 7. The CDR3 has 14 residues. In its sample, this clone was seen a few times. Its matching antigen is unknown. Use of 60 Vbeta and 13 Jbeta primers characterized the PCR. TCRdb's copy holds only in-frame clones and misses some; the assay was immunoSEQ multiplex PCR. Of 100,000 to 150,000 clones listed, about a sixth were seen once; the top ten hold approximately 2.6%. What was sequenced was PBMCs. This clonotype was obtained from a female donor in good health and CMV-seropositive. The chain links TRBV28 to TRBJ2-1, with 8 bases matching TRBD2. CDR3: CASSFLGLVGEQFF. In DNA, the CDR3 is TGTGCCAGCAGTTTCTTGGGACTAGTCGGTGAGCAGTTCTTC.